This T cell receptor beta chain was obtained from a study of early T cells in non-severe SARS-CoV-2 infection. Individual cDNA molecules each received unique molecular identifiers attached to them. TCRdb ran MiXCR on the 5' RACE reads and lists one entry per CDR3 protein. The repertoire includes around 76,000 distinct CDR3 sequences, over 9% of them detected once, and approximately 3.9% sits in the top ten. This clonotype was obtained from an adult who was a healthcare worker with PCR-confirmed SARS-CoV-2 infection or an uninfected control (not recorded which). Input material: whole blood.

DNA of the CDR3: TGTGCCAGCAGCCGTGACTTGCGGGCGCAGTTCTTC. It translates to CASSRDLRAQFF. This chain uses TRBV7-9 with TRBJ2-1, with D perhaps matching TRBD2 (5 bases). Germline values: CDR1 SEHNR, CDR2 FQNEAQ (reference sequence). The V end was cut by 5 bases, the J end by 12 bases, with 14 bases between. This CDR3 comprises 12 residues.